The 5 T cell receptor beta chains given below trace back to one sample, sequenced in a study of cytomegalovirus exposure and HLA in healthy donors (dated by TCRdb to about 2017). Libraries were built with the immunoSEQ multiplex PCR assay. A mixture of 60 forward primers for TCR Vbeta segments and 13 reverse primers for TCR Jbeta segments was used in the multiplex PCR. The source is immuneACCESS, and TCRdb retained only in-frame sequences with V and J called. Part of the clones is not carried over; for the studies checked, unresolved V genes explain less than half of this, and the remainder is unexplained. The sample records some 110,000 clones, about 86% of which are singletons. The ten largest make up 3.9% of the sample. The sequenced sample was PBMCs. These receptors all come from a woman under 40 in good health and CMV-seronegative.

The J gene is TRBJ2-2, the V gene TRBV2, with D perhaps matching TRBD1 (5 bases). The V end lost 6 bases, the J end lost 1 base, and 9 bases lay between the germline ends. There are 14 residues in the CDR3. Germline CDR1 is SNHLY and CDR2 is FYNNEI. Written as DNA, the CDR3 is TGTGCCAGCAGCGACGGACAGAACACCGGGGAGCTGTTTTTT. This sequence encodes CASSDGQNTGELFF.

This clone was counted once. This chain connects TRBV4-1 to TRBJ1-5; D is unresolved. The length of the CDR3 is 13 residues. Germline CDR1 is MGHRA and CDR2 is YSYEKL. The germline V and J ends were trimmed by 8 bases and 5 bases, with 13 bases remaining between them. As DNA, the CDR3 is TGCGCCAGCGGGAGAGGGTGGCATCAGCCCCAGCATTTT. It specifies CASGRGWHQPQHF.

This chain uses TRBV11-3 with TRBJ2-7; tentative D call: TRBD2 (6 bases). CDR1 SGHNT and CDR2 YENEEA come from the germline V gene. The CDR3 totals 12 residues. The V end lost 1 base, the J end lost 10 bases, and 11 bases lay between the germline ends. CDR3 in amino acids: CASSLVEGTQYF. CDR3 in DNA: TGTGCCAGCAGCTTAGTCGAGGGGACTCAGTACTTC. The complete variable domain, with remaining parts taken from reference TRBV11-3 and TRBJ2-7, reads EAGVVQSPRYKIIEKKQPVAFWCNPISGHNTLYWYLQNLGQGPELLIRYENEEAVDDSQLPKDRFSAERLKGVDSTLKIQPAELGDSAVYLCASSLVEGTQYFGPGTRLTVT.

The rearrangement joins TRBV18 to TRBJ2-7; D is uncertain. The ends were cut back, 2 bases at V and 3 bases at J, with 8 bases in the middle. CDR1 and CDR2 (germline): KGHSH, LQKENI. CDR3 length: 13 residues. Here the CDR3 reads CASSPRLDYEQYF. CDR3 sequence (DNA): TGTGCCAGCTCACCAAGACTTGACTACGAGCAGTACTTC.

The chain joins TRBV6-5 to TRBJ2-3; 7 bases match TRBD2. There are 15 residues in the CDR3. Looked up from germline, CDR1 is MNHEY and CDR2 is SVGAGI. Trimming at V came to 10 bases and at J to 0 bases, leaving 10 bases not matched to a gene. As DNA, the CDR3 is TGTGCCAACAGGCGAGCGGGATCTAGCACAGATACGCAGTATTTT. Its protein product is CANRRAGSSTDTQYF.